In its sample, the clone carrying this T cell receptor beta chain was seen many times. Its antigen is currently unknown. Preparing the TCRbeta library involved the use of unique molecular identifiers. TCRdb independently ran MiXCR on the PCR reads; one entry per CDR3 protein. Found here are about 600,000 distinct CDR3 sequences, 10% to 15% of them singletons; the top ten hold approximately 2%. CDR1 and CDR2 (germline): MDHEN, SYDVKM. The CDR3 runs 14 residues. J lost 1 base, V lost 8 bases, and 5 bases had no gene match. The sample is drawn from a study of T-cell reconstitution after alpha-beta-depleted transplantation in children. Study results and caveats: It was newly produced T cells that mostly accounted for T-cell counts and diversity one year after transplant.

The rearrangement joins TRBV28 to TRBJ1-1, with 9 positions matching TRBD1. The sequence was collected from a male patient younger than 18 who had a stem cell transplant for acute myeloid leukemia, so the T cells may come from the graft donor. The specimen comprised PBMCs, mostly from graft donor cells, sampled 360 days after TCRalphabeta/CD19-depleted stem cell transplant. For the CDR3, the DNA is TGTGCCAGCCGTACAGGGGGCAAGAACACTGAAGCTTTCTTT. Its protein is CASRTGGKNTEAFF.